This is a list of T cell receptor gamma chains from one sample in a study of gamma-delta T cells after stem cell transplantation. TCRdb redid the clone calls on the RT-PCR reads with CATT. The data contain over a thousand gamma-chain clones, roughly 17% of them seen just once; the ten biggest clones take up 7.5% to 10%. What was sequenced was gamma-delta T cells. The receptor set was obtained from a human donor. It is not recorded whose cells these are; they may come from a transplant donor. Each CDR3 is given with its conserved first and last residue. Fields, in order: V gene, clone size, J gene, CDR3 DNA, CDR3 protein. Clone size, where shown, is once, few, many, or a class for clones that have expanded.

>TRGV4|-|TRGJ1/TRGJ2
TGTGCCACCTGGGACGGGCCGCATTATTATAAGAAACTCTTT
CATWDGPHYYKKLF
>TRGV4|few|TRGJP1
TGTGCCACCTGGGATTGGCGGACCACTGGTTGGTTCAAGATATTT
CATWDWRTTGWFKIF
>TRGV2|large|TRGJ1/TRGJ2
TGTGCCACCTGGGACCGATGCACTAAGAAACTCTTT
CATWDRCTKKLF
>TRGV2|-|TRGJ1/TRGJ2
TGTGCCACCTGGGACGGGCTTCATTATAAGAAACTCTTT
CATWDGLHYKKLF
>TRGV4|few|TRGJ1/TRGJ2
TGCGCCACCTGGGATCGGGAGAAACTCTTT
CATWDREKLF
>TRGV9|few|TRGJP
TGTGCCTTGTGGGGGATTGGGTTGGGCAAAAAAATCAAGGTATTT
CALWGIGLGKKIKVF
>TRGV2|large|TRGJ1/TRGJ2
TGTGCCACCTGGGACGGGCGTTATAAGAAACTCTTT
CATWDGRYKKLF
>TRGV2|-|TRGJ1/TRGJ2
TGTGCCACCTGGGGTGGGGGAATGGGTTATAACAAAAAACTCTTT
CATWGGGMGYNKKLF
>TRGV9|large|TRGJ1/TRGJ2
TGTGCCTTGTGGTTTTATTATAAGAAACTCTTT
CALWFYYKKLF
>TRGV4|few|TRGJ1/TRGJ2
TGTGCCACCTGGGAACCTTTCGGTTATAAGAAACTCTTT
CATWEPFGYKKLF
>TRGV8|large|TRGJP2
TGTGCCACCTGGGATAGTAGTGATTGGATCAAGACGTTT
CATWDSSDWIKTF
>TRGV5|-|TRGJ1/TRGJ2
TGTGCCACCTGGGACTCGTATAAGAAACTCTTT
CATWDSYKKLF
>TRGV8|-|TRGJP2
TGTGCCACCTGGGGTAGTAATAGTAGTGATTGGGTCAAGACGTTT
CATWGSNSSDWVKTF
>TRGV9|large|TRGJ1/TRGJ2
TGTGCCTTGTGGGAGGTGAATTATTATAAGAAACTCTTT
CALWEVNYYKKLF
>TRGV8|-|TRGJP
TGTGCCACCTGGGCCCCCCCCCAAGGGTTGGGCAAAAAAATCAAGGTATTT
CATWAPPQGLGKKIKVF
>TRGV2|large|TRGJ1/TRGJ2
TGTGCCACCTGGGACGGGCTTTATTATAAGAAACTCTTT
CATWDGLYYKKLF
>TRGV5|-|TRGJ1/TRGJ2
TGTGCTACCTGGGATCCCCATAAGAAGCTCTTT
CATWDPHKKLF
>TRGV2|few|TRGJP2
TGCGCCACCTGGGACGTTGGGGGTAGTGATTGGATCAAGACGTTT
CATWDVGGSDWIKTF
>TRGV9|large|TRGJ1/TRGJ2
TGTGCCTTGTGCAGTTATTATAAGAAACTCTTT
CALCSYYKKLF
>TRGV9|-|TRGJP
TGTGCCTTGTGGGAGGCAGAGTTGGGCAAAAAAATCAAGGTATTT
CALWEAELGKKIKVF
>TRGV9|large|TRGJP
TGTGCCTTGTGGGAGGGCGAACAAGAGTTGGGCAAAAAAATCAAGGTATTT
CALWEGEQELGKKIKVF
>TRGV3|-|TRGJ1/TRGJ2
TGTGCCACCTGGGGCCATTATGAGAAACTCTTT
CATWGHYEKLF
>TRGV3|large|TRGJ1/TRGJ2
TGTGCCACCTGGGACAGGCTGGGATATTATAAGAAACTCTTT
CATWDRLGYYKKLF
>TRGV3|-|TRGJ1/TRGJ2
TGTGCCACCTGGACGAATTATTATAAGAAACTCTTT
CATWTNYYKKLF
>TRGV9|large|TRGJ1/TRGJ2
TGTGCCTTGTGGGAGCCCTGCCGGGTTTATTATAAGAAACTCTTT
CALWEPCRVYYKKLF
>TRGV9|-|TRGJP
TGTGCCTTGTGGGAGGTGCGGGGACAAGAGTCGGGCAAAAAAATCAAGGTATTT
CALWEVRGQESGKKIKVF
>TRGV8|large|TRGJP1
TGTGCCACCTGGGAACATACCACTGGTTGGTTCAAGATATTT
CATWEHTTGWFKIF
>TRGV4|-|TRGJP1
TGTGCCACCTGGTATCCCACTGGTTGGTTCAAGATATTT
CATWYPTGWFKIF
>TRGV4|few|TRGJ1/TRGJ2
TGTGCCACCTGGGACGGGCAGCGCTATAAGAAACTCTTT
CATWDGQRYKKLF
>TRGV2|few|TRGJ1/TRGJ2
TGTGCCACCTGGGACGGGCCTCCCCATTATTATAAGAAACTCTTT
CATWDGPPHYYKKLF
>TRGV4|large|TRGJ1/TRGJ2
TGTGCCACCTGGGATCCTTATAAGAAACTCTTT
CATWDPYKKLF
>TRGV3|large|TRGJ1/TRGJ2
TGTGCCACCTGGGACAGGCCTTGGTATTATAAGAAACTCTTT
CATWDRPWYYKKLF
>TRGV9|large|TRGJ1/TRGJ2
TGTGCCTTGTGGGAGGTGCATTATTATAAGAAACTCTTT
CALWEVHYYKKLF
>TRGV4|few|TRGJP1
TGTGCCACCTGGGATGCCGCTGGTTGGTTCAAGATATTT
CATWDAAGWFKIF
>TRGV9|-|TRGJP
TGTGCCTTGTGGGAGGTGCCGGAGTTGGGCAAAAAAATCAAGGTATTT
CALWEVPELGKKIKVF
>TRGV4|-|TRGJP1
TGTGCCACCTGGGATCATACCACTGGTTGGTTCAAGATATTT
CATWDHTTGWFKIF
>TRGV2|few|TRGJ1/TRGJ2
TGTGCCACCTGGGACGGGCCCGGGATTTATTATAAGAAACTCTTT
CATWDGPGIYYKKLF
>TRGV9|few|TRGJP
TGTGCCTTGTGGGAGGTGCGGGGACAAGAGTTGGGCAAAAAAATCAAGGTATTT
CALWEVRGQELGKKIKVF
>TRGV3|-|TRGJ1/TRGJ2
TGTGCCACCTGGGAGACTCCCAAGAAACTCTTT
CATWETPKKLF
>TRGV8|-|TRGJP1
TGTGCCACCTGGTATACCAATGGTTGGTTCAAGATATTT
CATWYTNGWFKIF
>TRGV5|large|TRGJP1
TGTGCCACCTGGCCTCATACCACTGGTTGGTTCAAGATATTT
CATWPHTTGWFKIF
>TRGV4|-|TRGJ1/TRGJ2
TGTGCCACCTGGGATTATAAGAAACTCTTT
CATWDYKKLF
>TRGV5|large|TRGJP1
TGTGCCACCTGGGGCGCGGACTGTTGGTTCAAGATATTT
CATWGADCWFKIF
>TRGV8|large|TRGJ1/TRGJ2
TGTGCCACCTGGGATAGGAGCTATAAGAAACTCTTT
CATWDRSYKKLF
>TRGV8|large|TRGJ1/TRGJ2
TGTGCCACCTGGAATAAGAAACTCTTT
CATWNKKLF
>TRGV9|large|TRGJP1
TGTGCCTTGTGGGATTGCTTTGCGTGGTTCAAGATATTT
CALWDCFAWFKIF
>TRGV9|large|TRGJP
TGTGCCTTGTGGGAGTCGCAAGAGTTGGGCAAAAAAATCAAGGTATTT
CALWESQELGKKIKVF
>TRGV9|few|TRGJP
TGTGCCTTGTGGGAGACACAAGAGTTGGGCAAAAAAATCAAGGTATTT
CALWETQELGKKIKVF
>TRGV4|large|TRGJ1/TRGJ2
TGTGCCACCTGGGATCTATGTTATTATAAGAAACTCTTT
CATWDLCYYKKLF
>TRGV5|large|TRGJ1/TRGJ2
TGTGCCACCTGGGACAGGCCGAATTATAAGAAACTCTTT
CATWDRPNYKKLF
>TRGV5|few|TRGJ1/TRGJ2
TGTGCCACCTGGGACAGGGGGGCTGATAAGAAACTCTTT
CATWDRGADKKLF
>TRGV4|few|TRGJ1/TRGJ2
TGTGCCACCTGGGATGGGCCGGAGAAACTCTTT
CATWDGPEKLF
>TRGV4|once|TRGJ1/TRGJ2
TGTGCCACCTGGGATCTCGCACATTATAAGAAACTCTTT
CATWDLAHYKKLF
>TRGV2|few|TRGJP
TGTGCCACCCGGGACGTAGGGGAGTTGGGCAAAAAAATCAAGGTATTT
CATRDVGELGKKIKVF
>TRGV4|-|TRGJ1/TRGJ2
TGTGCCACCTGGGATGGGCTGGAGAAGCTCTTT
CATWDGLEKLF
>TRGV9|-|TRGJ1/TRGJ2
TGTGCCTTGTGGGAGGGTGGCCGGGGTTATAAGAAACTCTTT
CALWEGGRGYKKLF
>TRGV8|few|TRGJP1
TGTGCCACCTGGGTCTTTGGTTGGTTCAAGATATTT
CATWVFGWFKIF
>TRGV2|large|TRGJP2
TGTGCCACCTGGGACGGGCGTCCGAGTGATTGGATCAAGACGTTT
CATWDGRPSDWIKTF
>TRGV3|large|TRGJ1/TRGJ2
TGTGCCACCTGGGACAGGCCGAGGAAACTCTTT
CATWDRPRKLF
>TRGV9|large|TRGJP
TGTGCCTTGTGGGAGGGGAAAGAGTTGGGCAAAAAAATCAAGGTATTT
CALWEGKELGKKIKVF